These 23 T cell receptor beta chains were sequenced from one sample in a study of OX40 agonist ivuxolimab in advanced cancers. Produced via immunoSEQ multiplex PCR; TCRdb's table is partial and in-frame only. The sample includes over 100,000 clones, around nine tenths of them seen just once. Sequences were derived from CD4+ or CD8+ T cells sorted from blood, sampled in a trial of the OX40 agonist ivuxolimab. These receptors originate from an adult with an advanced solid tumor such as melanoma, head and neck, liver or kidney cancer.

This chain connects TRBV5-4 to TRBJ2-1; D gene ambiguous. The V end was cut by 7 bases, the J end by 3 bases, with 20 bases between. The germline V gene has CDR1 SGHNT and CDR2 YYREEE (reference sequence). This CDR3 has 16 residues. The CDR3 loop reads CASQSGPGSIYNEQFF. The CDR3 coding sequence is TGTGCCAGCCAATCCGGGCCAGGATCAATCTACAATGAGCAGTTCTTC. Full variable domain (remainder filled in from reference TRBV5-4 and TRBJ2-1): ETGVTQSPTHLIKTRGQQVTLRCSSQSGHNTVSWYQQALGQGPQFIFQYYREEENGRGNFPPRFSGLQFPNYSSELNVNALELDDSALYLCASQSGPGSIYNEQFFGPGTRLTVL.

V is TRBV5-1 and J is TRBJ2-3; a possible D gene is TRBD1 (5 bases). This CDR3 has 14 residues. V lost 0 bases to trimming and J lost 2 bases, with 7 bases between them. CDR1 and CDR2 (germline): SGHRS, YFSETQ. CDR3 protein: CASSLEGATDTQYF. The CDR3 DNA follows: TGCGCCAGCAGCTTGGAAGGGGCCACAGATACGCAGTATTTT.

The J gene is TRBJ2-7, the V gene TRBV29-1, with 8 bases identical to TRBD1. Germline loops: CDR1 SQVTM, CDR2 ANQGSEA. The J segment lost 6 bases and the V segment lost 6 bases, leaving 10 bases of the junction unmatched. The CDR3 is 13 amino acids. The CDR3 nucleotides are TGCAGCGTAGCCGGGACAGGAAGTGGCGAGCAGTACTTC. Protein: CSVAGTGSGEQYF.

The J gene is TRBJ1-3, the V gene TRBV5-1; weak D call: TRBD1 (5 bases). V lost 0 bases and J 0 bases, leaving 10 bases between the germline ends. Germline CDR1 SGHRS, CDR2 YFSETQ. The CDR3 consists of 16 residues. CDR3 in amino acids: CASSLGQLSSGNTIYF. In DNA form, the CDR3 reads TGCGCCAGCAGCTTGGGACAGTTGAGCTCTGGAAACACCATATATTTT.

The chain uses TRBV19 and TRBJ2-5; 10 nucleotides match TRBD2. The CDR3 has 15 residues. V shed 3 bases, J shed 5 bases, and the junction held 6 bases outside the gene matches. CDR1 and CDR2 from the germline V gene are LNHDA and SQIVND (reference sequence). CDR3 region: CASSIRLAGWETQYF. Written as DNA, the CDR3 is TGTGCCAGTAGTATCCGACTAGCGGGCTGGGAGACCCAGTACTTC.

The chain is built from TRBV28 and TRBJ1-2; weak D call: TRBD1 (5 bases). V lost 6 bases and J lost 8, with 22 bases in between. This CDR3 comprises 15 residues. Germline V gene lookup returns CDR1 MDHEN and CDR2 SYDVKM. The CDR3 DNA follows: TGTGCCAGCAGGTATTCCGGGGGACCGTCACAGGGCTACACCTTC. It translates to CASRYSGGPSQGYTF.

This chain links TRBV27 with TRBJ1-5; D ambiguous. Germline loops: CDR1 MNHEY, CDR2 SMNVEV (reference sequence). The CDR3 totals 14 residues. Trimming took 3 bases from V and 4 from J, leaving 10 bases between them. The CDR3 is CASSLMGINQPQHF. The CDR3, as DNA: TGTGCCAGCAGTTTGATGGGGATAAATCAGCCCCAGCATTTT.

This chain connects TRBV29-1 to TRBJ2-3; D is ambiguous. The V gene's germline CDR1 is SQVTM and CDR2 ANQGSEA. The germline V and J ends were trimmed by 3 bases and 0 bases, with 7 bases remaining between them. The CDR3 is 13 residues long. CDR3: CSVDRISTDTQYF. CDR3 sequence (DNA): TGCAGCGTTGACAGGATAAGCACAGATACGCAGTATTTT.

The chain combines TRBV5-5 with TRBJ2-4; 7 positions agree with TRBD1. Germline trimming cut 2 bases from V and 5 bases from J; bases unmatched to any gene: 7. The CDR3 contains 15 residues. Per germline, CDR1 SGHKS and CDR2 YYEKEE (reference sequence). The CDR3 loop reads CASSLGWQGENIQYF. CDR3 nucleotide sequence: TGTGCCAGCAGCTTAGGGTGGCAGGGGGAAAACATTCAGTACTTC.

The V and J genes are TRBV4-1 and TRBJ1-4, with a weak D call TRBD1 (5 bases). The CDR3 runs to 15 residues. V shed 4 bases and J shed 8 bases, with 17 bases lying between them. Germline CDR1 and CDR2: MGHRA and YSYEKL. The CDR3 region is CASSRAGGGEEKLFF. For the CDR3, the DNA is TGCGCCAGCAGCCGGGCCGGCGGGGGGGAAGAAAAACTGTTTTTT.

V is TRBV7-9 and J is TRBJ2-7, with D unresolved. V shed 8 bases and J shed 0 bases, with 23 bases lying between them. The CDR3 loop spans 17 amino acids. Germline CDR1 SEHNR, CDR2 FQNEAQ (reference sequence). The CDR3 here is CASRPPSLRDHSYEQYF. CDR3 nucleotide sequence: TGTGCCAGCCGACCCCCGAGCCTGCGCGACCACTCCTACGAGCAGTACTTC. The full variable domain, completed using reference TRBV7-9 and TRBJ2-7, is DTGVSQNPRHKITKRGQNVTFRCDPISEHNRLYWYRQTLGQGPEFLTYFQNEAQLEKSRLLSDRFSAERPKGSFSTLEIQRTEQGDSAMYLCASRPPSLRDHSYEQYFGPGTRLTVT.

DNA for the CDR3: TGTGCCAGCAGCCCTGGGCGCCGTTGGTTTGACGAGCAGTACTTC. Translation: CASSPGRRWFDEQYF. V usage is TRBV7-2 and J usage is TRBJ2-7; unclear D gene. Germline CDR1 SGHTA, CDR2 FQGNSA. This CDR3 has 15 residues. V dropped 5 bases and J dropped 5 bases, with 19 bases sitting between them.

The V and J genes are TRBV7-3 and TRBJ2-1, with 7 nucleotides matching TRBD2. Germline CDR1 is SGHTA and CDR2 is FQGTGA. The J segment lost 6 bases and the V segment lost 2 bases, leaving 7 bases of the junction unmatched. This CDR3 has 15 residues. The CDR3 nucleotides are TGTGCCAGCAGCTTACTCGCTAGCGGAAGCAATGAGCAGTTCTTC. Protein product: CASSLLASGSNEQFF. The full variable domain, completed using reference TRBV7-3 and TRBJ2-1, is GAGVSQTPSNKVTEKGKYVELRCDPISGHTALYWYRQSLGQGPEFLIYFQGTGAADDSGLPNDRFFAVRPEGSVSTLKIQRTERGDSAVYLCASSLLASGSNEQFFGPGTRLTVL.

This chain joins TRBV2 and TRBJ2-5; 12 bases match TRBD1. Trimming cost V 6 bases and J 5 bases; bases outside gene matches: 4. The CDR3 consists of 14 residues. Germline lookup yields CDR1 SNHLY and CDR2 FYNNEI. DNA for the CDR3: TGTGCCAGCAGGGGGACAGGGGGCGCCGAGACCCAGTACTTC. Encoded protein: CASRGTGGAETQYF.

This chain links TRBV10-1 with TRBJ2-2; 9 nucleotides align to TRBD1. Germline CDR1 reads WNHNN; CDR2 reads SYGVQD (reference sequence). The junction had 7 bases not matched to a gene; V was cut back by 2 bases and J by 0 bases. The CDR3 length is 18 residues. Here the CDR3 reads CASSEVLGQGANTGELFF. The CDR3 DNA is TGCGCCAGCAGTGAGGTTCTGGGACAGGGCGCGAACACCGGGGAGCTGTTTTTT.

In its sample, this clone was seen a few times. The chain joins TRBV2 to TRBJ1-4; unclear D gene. In germline, CDR1 is SNHLY, CDR2 FYNNEI. This CDR3 comprises 11 residues. Trimming left V 7 bases short and J 7 bases short, with 7 bases between. The DNA for the CDR3 is TGTGCCAGCACCTGGGGTGAAAAACTGTTTTTT. Its protein is CASTWGEKLFF.

In its sample, this clone was seen a few times. This rearrangement joins TRBV7-2 to TRBJ1-5, with D possibly matching TRBD1 (6 bases). CDR1 and CDR2 (germline): SGHTA, FQGNSA. Trimming removed 3 bases from V and 5 bases from J, with 8 bases in between. The CDR3 covers 13 residues. CDR3 loop: CASSLGHDQPQHF. In DNA form, the CDR3 reads TGTGCCAGCAGCTTGGGACACGATCAGCCCCAGCATTTT.

CDR3 nucleotides: TGTGCCAGTAGTGGTGGGCAGATCTCCTACAATGAGCAGTTCTTC. Protein sequence: CASSGGQISYNEQFF. The chain recombines TRBV19 with TRBJ2-1; D is unresolved. This CDR3 is 15 amino acids long. Germline CDR1 LNHDA, CDR2 SQIVND (reference sequence). V lost 5 bases and J 0 bases, leaving 11 bases between the germline ends.

The chain joins TRBV7-2 to TRBJ1-4; D is unresolved. This CDR3 spans 14 amino acids. V gave up 3 bases and J gave up 7 bases, with 12 bases separating them. Germline V gene sequence: CDR1 SGHTA, CDR2 FQGNSA. This CDR3 reads CASSFNRAGEKLFF. CDR3 nucleotide sequence: TGTGCCAGCAGCTTTAACCGCGCTGGTGAAAAACTGTTTTTT.

In DNA, the CDR3 is TGTGCCAGCAGCCCCACCGTAGCGGGAGGATACAATGAGCAGTTCTTC. Translated, it gives CASSPTVAGGYNEQFF. The rearrangement uses TRBV7-3 and TRBJ2-1, with 10 positions matching TRBD2. The J segment lost 4 bases and the V segment lost 5 bases, leaving 8 bases of the junction unmatched. The CDR3 has 16 amino acids. Germline-derived CDR1 and CDR2 are SGHTA and FQGTGA.

V usage is TRBV9 and J usage is TRBJ2-3, with TRBD2 identical over 7 bases. CDR1 SGDLS and CDR2 YYNGEE come from the germline V gene. After removal of 2 bases from V and 2 bases from J, the junction contained 5 bases not matched to a gene. The CDR3 is 15 residues long. The CDR3 is CASSVAGVATDTQYF. CDR3 bases: TGTGCCAGCAGCGTGGCGGGAGTGGCCACAGATACGCAGTATTTT. Filled out from reference TRBV9 and TRBJ2-3, the complete variable domain reads DSGVTQTPKHLITATGQRVTLRCSPRSGDLSVYWYQQSLDQGLQFLIQYYNGEERAKGNILERFSAQQFPDLHSELNLSSLELGDSALYFCASSVAGVATDTQYFGPGTRLTVL.

The V gene is TRBV5-1, the J gene TRBJ2-1, with D uncertain. Trimming left V 0 bases short and J 9 bases short, with 16 bases between. The length of the CDR3 is 15 residues. Germline CDR1 reads SGHRS; CDR2 reads YFSETQ. The CDR3: CASSLEGGVVVEQFF. The CDR3 nucleotides are TGCGCCAGCAGCTTGGAAGGCGGAGTCGTTGTTGAGCAGTTCTTC.

The V gene is TRBV5-1, the J gene TRBJ2-7, with TRBD1 identical over 8 bases. The CDR3 is 16 residues long. CDR1 and CDR2 (germline): SGHRS, YFSETQ. Trimming removed 7 bases from V and 5 bases from J; junction bases left unmatched: 17. The chain's CDR3 is CASHMTFSGQAHEQYF. DNA for the CDR3: TGCGCCAGCCATATGACCTTTTCGGGACAGGCCCACGAGCAGTACTTC.